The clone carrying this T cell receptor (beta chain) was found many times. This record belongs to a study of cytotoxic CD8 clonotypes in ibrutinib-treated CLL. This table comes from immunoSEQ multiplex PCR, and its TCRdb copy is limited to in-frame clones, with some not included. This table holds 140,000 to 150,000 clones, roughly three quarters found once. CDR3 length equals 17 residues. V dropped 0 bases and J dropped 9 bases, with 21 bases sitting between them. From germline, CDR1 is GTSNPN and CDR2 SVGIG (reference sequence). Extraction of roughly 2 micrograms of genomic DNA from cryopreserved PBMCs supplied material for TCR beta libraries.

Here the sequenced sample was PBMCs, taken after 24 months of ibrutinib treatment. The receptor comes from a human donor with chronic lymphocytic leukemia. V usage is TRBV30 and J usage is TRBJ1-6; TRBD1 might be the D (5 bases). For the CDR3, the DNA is TGTGCCTGGAGTGTACGGGGCAGCATCAACATGGGTTCACCCCTCCACTTT. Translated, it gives CAWSVRGSINMGSPLHF.